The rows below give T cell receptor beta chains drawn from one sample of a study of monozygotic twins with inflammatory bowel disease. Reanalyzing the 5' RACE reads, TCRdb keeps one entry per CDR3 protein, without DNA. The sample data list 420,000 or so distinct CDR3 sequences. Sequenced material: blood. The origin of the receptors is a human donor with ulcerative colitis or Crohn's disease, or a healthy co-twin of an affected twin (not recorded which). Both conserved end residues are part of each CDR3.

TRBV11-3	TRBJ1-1	CASSPTRGASEAFF
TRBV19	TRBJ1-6	CASTKYSGQNSPLHF
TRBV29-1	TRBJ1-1	CSVEKGGGTEAFF
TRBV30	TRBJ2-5	CAWGTSGRPETQYF
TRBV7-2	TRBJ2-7	CASSLHLSYEQYF
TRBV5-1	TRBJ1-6	CASSSSHVLFPNSPLHF
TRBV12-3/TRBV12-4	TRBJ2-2	CASSFQQGAIGELFF
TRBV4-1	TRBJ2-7	CASSQIMQGTNKPYEQYF
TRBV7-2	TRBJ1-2	CASTSQGLQGYTF
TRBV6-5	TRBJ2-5	CASSYLAGVGGETQYF
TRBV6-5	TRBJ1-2	CASSYSGGPPNYGYTF
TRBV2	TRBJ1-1	CASNPSRIGAFF
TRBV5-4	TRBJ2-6	CASSSDRGSSGANVLTF
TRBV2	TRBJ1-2	CLFLVPGRREGSGYTF
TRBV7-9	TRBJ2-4	CASSGLGVAKNIQYF
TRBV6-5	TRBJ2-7	CASAGRDLYEQYF